This T cell receptor beta chain derives from a study of blood T cell repertoires in COVID-19. Overall study: Both acute and convalescent COVID-19 samples were obtained from the United States, Italy and Spain. Nucleic acid was either cDNA or gDNA, and it came from T cells, B-cell-depleted T cells, or PBMCs.

This CDR3 spans 15 amino acids. Germline V gene data show CDR1 as MNHEY and CDR2 as SVGAGI. V was shortened by 5 bases and J by 0 bases, with 10 bases between the two germline ends. Authors' processing steps: Amplification with reference gene primers provided the estimates of nucleated cell counts. Sequencing was performed with immunoSEQ multiplex PCR; in TCRdb, only in-frame clones are kept and a portion is missing. The V and J calls and the clone size are those of that table, but D and trimming were determined from the DNA. The sample holds about 58,000 clones, approximately 91% seen once. Sequenced input: peripheral blood. This clonotype was sampled from a woman aged 60-75 years with active COVID-19. The rearrangement uses TRBV6-5 and TRBJ2-2; D perhaps matches TRBD1 (5 bases). CDR3 in amino acids: CASSPGRANTGELFF. In DNA, the CDR3 is TGTGCCAGCAGTCCCGGCAGGGCGAACACCGGGGAGCTGTTTTTT.